This TCR beta chain comes out of a study of blood T cell repertoires in COVID-19 (dated by TCRdb to 2020 to 2022). Regarding the complete study: Samples from collaborators originated in the United States, Italy and Spain and spanned both the acute and convalescent phases of COVID-19. The material from the prospective study consisted of cDNA or gDNA derived from T cells, B-cell-depleted T cells, or PBMCs. The dataset comprised deeply sampled blood TCRbeta repertoires from subjects exposed to, actively infected with, or recovered from COVID-19. A freely available public database, intended as a resource for researchers studying the immune response to SARS-CoV-2, is where the repertoires were released. The samples were drawn from two sources: the first 160 participants of the ongoing ImmuneRACE study, and 1,254 subjects contributed by 6 global collaborators. Nearly every sample came with metadata listing a de-identified subject ID, COVID-19 status, age in years and sex. HLA class I and class II types, where available, came from metadata supplied by the sample provider rather than from assay-based typing.

The germline ends are 13 bases apart after V is trimmed by 1 base and J by 4 bases. CDR1 MNHNS and CDR2 SASEGT are derived from the germline V gene. The CDR3 holds 15 amino acids from the cysteine to the phenylalanine. Solely the CDR3 DNA is kept, with 45 bases framed from the first base. Whole blood was collected in K2EDTA tubes by collaborating institutions according to the institutions' own protocols. For TCRbeta analysis, collaborators shipped samples as frozen whole blood, isolated PBMCs, or DNA extracted from either of those sample types. What the study reported, not specific to this receptor: How much clinical and demographic metadata was included differed by source and by participant, and the metadata was provided uncurated.

The sample holds many counts of this clone. Which antigen it targets is not known. No much larger clonotype is one base removed from it; base qualities were not supplied. TCRbeta CDR3 regions were amplified from genomic DNA by means of the immunoSEQ Assay, a bias-controlled multiplex PCR. On the authors' methods: The number of nucleated cells in each sample was estimated from the amplification of reference gene primers within the assay. To quantify the absolute abundance of each unique TCRbeta CDR3 rearrangement, sequence reads were collapsed and filtered. For each sample, productive Simpson clonality was calculated as the square root of Simpson's diversity index across productive rearrangements. In its TCRdb copy, this immuneACCESS table keeps in-frame sequences only and misses some clones. Where compared with another copy, unresolved V genes explain less than half of these, and the others have no known cause. Clonal size and the V and J genes are those of that table, whereas D and trimming came from the DNA. The sample yields 110,000 to 150,000 clones; 70% to 90% were counted once. Around 5% of the sample comes from the top ten.

The V and J genes are TRBV6-1 and TRBJ1-1; the D gene cannot be resolved reliably. The sample consisted of peripheral blood. The TCR comes from a woman aged 45-65 years with acute or convalescent COVID-19. The CDR3 region has the sequence CASSEVISGSTEAFF. The nucleotide sequence reads TGTGCCAGCAGTGAAGTTATTAGCGGTAGCACTGAAGCTTTCTTT.